The sequence of this T cell receptor beta chain was determined in a study of blood T cells in healthy people across ages. Whole-study findings and limits: Diversity of TCR beta correlated strongly with naive T cell percentage. The fall in TCR beta diversity per million T cells was roughly linear with age. Estimates of total diversity, which came from one million sequenced T cells, were considered to be underestimates. PBMC samples, being unsorted, prevented any conclusive comparison of naive and antigen-experienced cells.

This clonotype appeared a few times. Its antigen remains unknown. PCR was performed a second time for roughly 7 to 12 cycles using a sample-barcoded 5' primer and a J-beta primer mix. Each CDR3 protein is one row after TCRdb ran MiXCR on the 5' RACE reads. Here the sample spans 1,100,000 or so distinct CDR3 sequences, more than 35% being singletons. Germline V gives CDR1 SQVTM, CDR2 ANQGSEA. CDR3 length: 12 residues. V trimming: 7 bases; J trimming: 1 base; junction bases outside the gene matches: 3. Sequences were obtained from blood. This TCR was recovered from a woman aged 55-70 years in good health. V is TRBV29-1 and J is TRBJ2-7, with 8 bases matching TRBD1. CDR3 in DNA: TGCAGCGCGACAGGGGTGTCCTACGAGCAGTACTTC. Amino acid sequence: CSATGVSYEQYF.